This entry is about one T cell receptor beta chain. The target antigen is unknown. Sequencing used immunoSEQ multiplex PCR; TCRdb keeps in-frame clones, though not all of them. This table has over a million clones, roughly 98.5% appearing once. The sample is drawn from a study of shared clonotypes between healthy human individuals. Notes on the study in general: Inspection by rarefaction showed sorted-subset sequencing to be incomplete despite large depth. Roughly 4.7% was the fraction of naive CD4 clonotypes found shared across several donors.

Germline V lookup: CDR1 SGHNT, CDR2 YYREEE (reference sequence). V was trimmed by 4 bases and J by 5 bases, leaving 16 bases between them. The CDR3 is made up of 14 amino acids. V gene TRBV5-4 combines with J gene TRBJ2-7; a weak D match, TRBD2 (6 bases). The sample consisted of naive CD4+ T cells sorted from blood. The subset here: CD45RA+ positively selected. The TCR comes from a man aged 25-45 years in good health. In nucleotides, the CDR3 is TGTGCCAGCAGCCGGGGAGGAGGGATCGACGAGCAGTACTTC. Protein product: CASSRGGGIDEQYF.